This TCR beta chain was obtained from a study of T cell repertoires in cytomegalovirus infection. On the study more broadly: Shared public TCR beta signatures pointed to both CMV infection and a matching HLA type.

Concerning this clonotype: The antigen remains undetermined.

Germline CDR1 and CDR2: SGHDN and FVKESK. The germline V and J ends were trimmed by 4 bases and 1 base, with 13 bases remaining between them. The CDR3 runs 15 residues. Regarding the study as a whole: Individuals carrying CMV plus the relevant HLA were identified by cumulative frequency of public TCR beta families. Ex vivo, HLA-C-restricted CMV-specific TCR beta clonotypes prevailed over the rest of the response.

TCRdb analysed the reads with MiXCR anew, one entry per CDR3 protein. The data hold just under 550,000 distinct CDR3 sequences, with approximately 26% observed a single time. Sequenced input: PBMCs. The TCR sequence derives from a human donor in good health (CMV status not recorded). Some clones in this sample may be carry-over from other donors' samples. The chain uses TRBV14 and TRBJ1-1, with D hard to call. CDR3 DNA: TGTGCCAGCAGCCCCCTCCCTTCCGGGAACACTGAAGCTTTCTTT. Its protein is CASSPLPSGNTEAFF. Supplemented by reference TRBV14 and TRBJ1-1, the full variable domain reads EAGVTQFPSHSVIEKGQTVTLRCDPISGHDNLYWYRRVMGKEIKFLLHFVKESKQDESGMPNNRFLAERTGGTYSTLKVQPAELEDSGVYFCASSPLPSGNTEAFFGQGTRLTVV.